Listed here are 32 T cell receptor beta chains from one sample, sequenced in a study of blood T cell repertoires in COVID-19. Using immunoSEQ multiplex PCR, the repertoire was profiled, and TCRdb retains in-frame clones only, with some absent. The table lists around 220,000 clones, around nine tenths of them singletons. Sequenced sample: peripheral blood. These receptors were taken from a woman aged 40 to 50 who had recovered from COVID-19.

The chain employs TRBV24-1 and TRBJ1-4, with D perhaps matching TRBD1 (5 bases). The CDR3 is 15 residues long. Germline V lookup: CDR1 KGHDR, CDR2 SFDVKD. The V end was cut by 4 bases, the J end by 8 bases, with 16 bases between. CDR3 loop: CATSETGRREEKLFF. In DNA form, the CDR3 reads TGTGCCACCAGTGAAACAGGACGGCGGGAAGAAAAACTGTTTTTT.

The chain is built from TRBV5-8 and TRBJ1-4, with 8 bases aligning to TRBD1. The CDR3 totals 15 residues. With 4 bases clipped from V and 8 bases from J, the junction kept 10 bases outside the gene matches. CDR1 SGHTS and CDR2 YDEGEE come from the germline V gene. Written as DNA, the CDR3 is TGTGCCAGCAGCCTAGCCCCGACAGGGGTAGAAAAACTGTTTTTT. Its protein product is CASSLAPTGVEKLFF.

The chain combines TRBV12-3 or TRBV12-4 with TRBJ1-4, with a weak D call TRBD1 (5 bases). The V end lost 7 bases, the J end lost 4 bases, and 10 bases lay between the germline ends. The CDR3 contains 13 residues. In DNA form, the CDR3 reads TGTGCCAGCAAGGCCGGGGGTAATGAAAAACTGTTTTTT. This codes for CASKAGGNEKLFF.

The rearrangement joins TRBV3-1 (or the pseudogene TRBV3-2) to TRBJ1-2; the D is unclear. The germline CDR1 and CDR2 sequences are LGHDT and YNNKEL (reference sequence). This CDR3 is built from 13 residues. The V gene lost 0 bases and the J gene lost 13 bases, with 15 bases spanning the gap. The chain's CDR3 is CASSQDPFTSGTF. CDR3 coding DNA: TGTGCCAGCAGCCAAGATCCCTTCACTTCCGGCACCTTC.

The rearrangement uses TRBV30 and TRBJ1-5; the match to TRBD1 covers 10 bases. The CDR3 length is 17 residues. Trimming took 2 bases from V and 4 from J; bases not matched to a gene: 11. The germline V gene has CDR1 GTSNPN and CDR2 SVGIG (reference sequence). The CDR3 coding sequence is TGTGCCTGGAGTCTCACCCGACAGGGGGCCTCTAATCAGCCCCAGCATTTT. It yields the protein CAWSLTRQGASNQPQHF.

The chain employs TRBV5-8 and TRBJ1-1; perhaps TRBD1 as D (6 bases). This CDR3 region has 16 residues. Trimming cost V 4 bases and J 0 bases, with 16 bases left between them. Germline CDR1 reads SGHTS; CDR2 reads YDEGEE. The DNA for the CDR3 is TGTGCCAGCAGCGCAAGGACAGCTTCTATGAACACTGAAGCTTTCTTT. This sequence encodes CASSARTASMNTEAFF. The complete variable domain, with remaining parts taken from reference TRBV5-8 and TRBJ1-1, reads EAGVTQSPTHLIKTRGQQATLRCSPISGHTSVYWYQQALGLGLQFLLWYDEGEERNRGNFPPRFSGRQFPNYSSELNVNALELEDSALYLCASSARTASMNTEAFFGQGTRLTVV.

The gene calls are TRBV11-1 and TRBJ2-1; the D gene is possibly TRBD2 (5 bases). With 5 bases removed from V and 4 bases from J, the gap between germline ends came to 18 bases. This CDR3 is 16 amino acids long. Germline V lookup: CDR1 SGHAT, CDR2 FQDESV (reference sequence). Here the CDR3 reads CASSLLRGLVYNEQFF. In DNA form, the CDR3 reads TGTGCCAGCAGCCTATTACGGGGTTTAGTTTACAATGAGCAGTTCTTC.

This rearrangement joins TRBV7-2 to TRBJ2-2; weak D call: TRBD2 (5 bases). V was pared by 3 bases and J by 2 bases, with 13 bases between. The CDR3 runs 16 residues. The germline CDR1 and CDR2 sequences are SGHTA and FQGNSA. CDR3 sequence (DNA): TGTGCCAGCAGCTTCTCACGGGGTAAAAACACCGGGGAGCTGTTTTTT. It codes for CASSFSRGKNTGELFF.

CDR3 amino acids: CASSLRGMGSYEQYF. CDR3 sequence (DNA): TGTGCCAGCAGCTTGCGGGGAATGGGGTCCTACGAGCAGTACTTC. This rearrangement joins TRBV5-8 to TRBJ2-7; D possibly corresponds to TRBD2 (5 bases). CDR1 and CDR2 (germline): SGHTS, YDEGEE. This CDR3 has 15 residues. V lost 1 base and J 1 base, leaving 12 bases between the germline ends.

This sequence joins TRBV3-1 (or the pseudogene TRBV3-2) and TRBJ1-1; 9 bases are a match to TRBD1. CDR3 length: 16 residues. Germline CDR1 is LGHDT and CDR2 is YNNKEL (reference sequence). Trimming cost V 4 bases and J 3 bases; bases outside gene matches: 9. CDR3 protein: CASSRDSTGGYTEAFF. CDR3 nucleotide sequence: TGTGCCAGCAGCCGAGATAGTACAGGGGGCTACACTGAAGCTTTCTTT.

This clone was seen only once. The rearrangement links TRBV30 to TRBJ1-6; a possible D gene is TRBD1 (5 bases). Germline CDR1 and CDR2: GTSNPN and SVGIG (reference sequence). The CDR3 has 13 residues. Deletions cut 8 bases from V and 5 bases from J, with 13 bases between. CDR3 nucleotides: TGTGCCGGGGGGGACGGGAATAATTCACCCCTCCACTTT. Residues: CAGGDGNNSPLHF.

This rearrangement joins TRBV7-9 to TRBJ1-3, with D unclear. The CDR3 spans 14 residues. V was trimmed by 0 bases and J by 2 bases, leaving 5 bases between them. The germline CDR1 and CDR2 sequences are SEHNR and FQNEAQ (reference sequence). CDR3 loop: CASSLAGTGNTIYF. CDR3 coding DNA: TGTGCCAGCAGCTTAGCCGGGACTGGAAACACCATATATTTT. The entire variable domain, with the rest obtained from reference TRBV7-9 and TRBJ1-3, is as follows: DTGVSQNPRHKITKRGQNVTFRCDPISEHNRLYWYRQTLGQGPEFLTYFQNEAQLEKSRLLSDRFSAERPKGSFSTLEIQRTEQGDSAMYLCASSLAGTGNTIYFGEGSWLTVV.

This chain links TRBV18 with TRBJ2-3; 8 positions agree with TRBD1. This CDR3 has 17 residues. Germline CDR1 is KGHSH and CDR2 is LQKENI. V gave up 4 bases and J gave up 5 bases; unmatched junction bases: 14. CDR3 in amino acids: CASSRPGGVSWGDTQYF. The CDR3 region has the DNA TGTGCCAGCTCACGTCCAGGGGGCGTGAGTTGGGGAGATACGCAGTATTTT.

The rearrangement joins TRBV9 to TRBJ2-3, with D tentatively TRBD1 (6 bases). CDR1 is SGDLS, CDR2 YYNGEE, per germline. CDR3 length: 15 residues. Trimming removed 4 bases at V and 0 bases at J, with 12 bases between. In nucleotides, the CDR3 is TGTGCCAGCAGCTTCCGGGACACGAGCACAGATACGCAGTATTTT. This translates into CASSFRDTSTDTQYF.

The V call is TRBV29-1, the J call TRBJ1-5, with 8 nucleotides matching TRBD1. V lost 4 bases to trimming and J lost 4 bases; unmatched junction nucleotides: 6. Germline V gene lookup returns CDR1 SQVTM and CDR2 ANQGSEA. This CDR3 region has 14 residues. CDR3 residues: CSVGAGGMNQPQHF. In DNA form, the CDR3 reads TGCAGCGTTGGGGCAGGGGGCATGAATCAGCCCCAGCATTTT.

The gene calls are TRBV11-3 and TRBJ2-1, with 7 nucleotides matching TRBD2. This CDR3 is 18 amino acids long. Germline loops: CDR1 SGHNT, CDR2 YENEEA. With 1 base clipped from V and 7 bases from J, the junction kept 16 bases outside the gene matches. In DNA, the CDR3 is TGTGCCAGCAGCTTAGGCGGCGGGTGGGAGGGCCTAGGAAATGAGCAGTTCTTC. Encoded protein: CASSLGGGWEGLGNEQFF. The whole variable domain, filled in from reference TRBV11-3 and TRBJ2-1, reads EAGVVQSPRYKIIEKKQPVAFWCNPISGHNTLYWYLQNLGQGPELLIRYENEEAVDDSQLPKDRFSAERLKGVDSTLKIQPAELGDSAVYLCASSLGGGWEGLGNEQFFGPGTRLTVL.

CDR3 in amino acids: CASSLFPPLYGYTF. DNA of the CDR3: TGTGCCAGCAGTTTATTCCCCCCCCTCTATGGCTACACCTTC. The chain uses TRBV28 and TRBJ1-2, with D unresolved. Per the germline V gene, CDR1 is MDHEN and CDR2 is SYDVKM. The CDR3 has 14 amino acids. V lost 1 base, J lost 4 bases, and 10 bases lay in between.

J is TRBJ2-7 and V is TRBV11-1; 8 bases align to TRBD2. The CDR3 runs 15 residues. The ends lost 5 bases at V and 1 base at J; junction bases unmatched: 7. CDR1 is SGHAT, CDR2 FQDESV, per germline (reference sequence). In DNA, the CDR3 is TGTGCCAGCAGCCTGCCCGGGAGGGGGTCCTACGAGCAGTACTTC. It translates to CASSLPGRGSYEQYF.

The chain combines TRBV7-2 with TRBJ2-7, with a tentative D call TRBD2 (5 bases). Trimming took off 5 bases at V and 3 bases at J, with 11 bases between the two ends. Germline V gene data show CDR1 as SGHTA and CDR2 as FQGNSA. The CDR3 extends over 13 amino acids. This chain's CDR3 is CASSPGRGYEQYF. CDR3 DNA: TGTGCCAGCAGCCCAGGACGGGGCTACGAGCAGTACTTC.

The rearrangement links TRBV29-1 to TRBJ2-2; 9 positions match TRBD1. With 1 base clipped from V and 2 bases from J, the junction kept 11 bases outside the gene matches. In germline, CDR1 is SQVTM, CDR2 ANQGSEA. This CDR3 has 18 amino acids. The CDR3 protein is CSVEGRTGGVFNTGELFF. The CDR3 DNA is TGCAGCGTTGAAGGTAGAACAGGGGGCGTTTTTAACACCGGGGAGCTGTTTTTT.

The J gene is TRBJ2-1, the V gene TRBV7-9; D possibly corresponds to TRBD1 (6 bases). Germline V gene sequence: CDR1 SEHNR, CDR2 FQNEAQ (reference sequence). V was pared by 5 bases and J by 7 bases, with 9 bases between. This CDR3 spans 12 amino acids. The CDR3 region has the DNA TGTGCCAGCAGCCGAGGACAGAATGAGCAGTTCTTC. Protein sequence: CASSRGQNEQFF.

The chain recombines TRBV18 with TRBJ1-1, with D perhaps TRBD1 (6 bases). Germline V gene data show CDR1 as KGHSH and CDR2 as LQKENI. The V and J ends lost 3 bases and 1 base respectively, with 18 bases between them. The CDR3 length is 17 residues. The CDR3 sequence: CASSPAPGDIRNTEAFF. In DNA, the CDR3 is TGTGCCAGCTCACCCGCCCCAGGGGATATAAGGAACACTGAAGCTTTCTTT.

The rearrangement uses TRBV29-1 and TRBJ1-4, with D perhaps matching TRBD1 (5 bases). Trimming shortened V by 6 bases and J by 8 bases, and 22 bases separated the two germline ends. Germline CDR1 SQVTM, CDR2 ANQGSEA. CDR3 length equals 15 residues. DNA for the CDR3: TGCAGCGTCTCCCTCTATGCGGGGCAGGACGAAAAACTGTTTTTT. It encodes CSVSLYAGQDEKLFF.

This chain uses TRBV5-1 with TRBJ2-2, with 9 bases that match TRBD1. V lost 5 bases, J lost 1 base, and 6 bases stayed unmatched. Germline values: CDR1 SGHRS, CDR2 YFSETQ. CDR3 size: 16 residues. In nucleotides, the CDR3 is TGCGCCAGCAGGGCATCGGGACAGGGGAACACCGGGGAGCTGTTTTTT. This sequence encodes CASRASGQGNTGELFF.

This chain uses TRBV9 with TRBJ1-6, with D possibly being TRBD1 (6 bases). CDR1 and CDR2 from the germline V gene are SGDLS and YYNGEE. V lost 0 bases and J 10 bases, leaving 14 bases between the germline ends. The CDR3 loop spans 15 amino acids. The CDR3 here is CASSVEGVLGSPLHF. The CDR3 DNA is TGTGCCAGCAGCGTAGAGGGGGTGCTGGGCTCACCCCTCCACTTT.

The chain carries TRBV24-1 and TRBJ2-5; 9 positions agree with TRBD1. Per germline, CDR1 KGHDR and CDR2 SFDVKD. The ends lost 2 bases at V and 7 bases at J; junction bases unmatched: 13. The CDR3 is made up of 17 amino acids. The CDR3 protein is CATSDSPRGTGLRTQYF. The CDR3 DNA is TGTGCCACCAGTGATTCCCCCCGCGGGACAGGGTTAAGGACCCAGTACTTC.

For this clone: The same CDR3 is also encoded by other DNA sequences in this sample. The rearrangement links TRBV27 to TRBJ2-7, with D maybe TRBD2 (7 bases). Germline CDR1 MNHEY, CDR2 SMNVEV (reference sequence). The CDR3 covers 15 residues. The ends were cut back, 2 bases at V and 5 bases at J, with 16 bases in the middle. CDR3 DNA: TGTGCCAGCAGTTTAAGGCGGGGGCTGAGTAACGAGCAGTACTTC. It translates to CASSLRRGLSNEQYF.

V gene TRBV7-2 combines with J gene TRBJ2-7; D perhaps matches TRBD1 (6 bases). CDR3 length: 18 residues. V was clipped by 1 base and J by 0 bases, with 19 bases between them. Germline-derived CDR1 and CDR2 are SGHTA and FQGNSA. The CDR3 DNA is TGTGCCAGCAGCTTAGTGGGGATCACAGGGTCGGACTCCTACGAGCAGTACTTC. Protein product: CASSLVGITGSDSYEQYF.

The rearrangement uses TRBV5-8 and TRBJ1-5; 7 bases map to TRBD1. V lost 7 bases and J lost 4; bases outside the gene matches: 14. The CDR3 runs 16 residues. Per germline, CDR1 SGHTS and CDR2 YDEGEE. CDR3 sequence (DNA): TGTGCCAGCCGGTCAAAGGGGGCAATAGGGAATCAGCCCCAGCATTTT. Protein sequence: CASRSKGAIGNQPQHF.

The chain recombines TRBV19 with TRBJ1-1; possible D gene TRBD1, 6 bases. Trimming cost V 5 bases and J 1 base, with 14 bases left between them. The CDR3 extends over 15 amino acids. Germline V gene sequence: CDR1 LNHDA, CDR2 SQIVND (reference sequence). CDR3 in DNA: TGTGCCAGTAGTCCCCGCCCGGGACAGAACACTGAAGCTTTCTTT. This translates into CASSPRPGQNTEAFF.

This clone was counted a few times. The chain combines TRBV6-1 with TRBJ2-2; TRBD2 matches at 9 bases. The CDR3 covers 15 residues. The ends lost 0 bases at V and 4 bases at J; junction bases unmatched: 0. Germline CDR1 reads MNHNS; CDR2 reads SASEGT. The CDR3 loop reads CASSEASGSTGELFF. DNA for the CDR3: TGTGCCAGCAGTGAAGCTAGCGGGAGCACCGGGGAGCTGTTTTTT.

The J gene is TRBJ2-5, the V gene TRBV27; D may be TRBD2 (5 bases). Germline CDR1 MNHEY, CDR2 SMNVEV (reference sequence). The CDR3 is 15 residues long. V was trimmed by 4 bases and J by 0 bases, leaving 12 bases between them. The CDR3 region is CASSSKTTHQETQYF. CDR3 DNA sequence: TGTGCCAGCAGTTCGAAGACTACTCACCAAGAGACCCAGTACTTC.